The 12 T cell receptor beta chains below all came from one sample that was sequenced in a study of CXCR3-negative and CXCR3-positive naive CD8 T cells. Study-level findings and limits: Comparison of naive cells showed more hydrophobic TRB CDR3s in CXCR3-positive than in CXCR3-negative naive cells.

Their target antigens are unknown. Preparation of TRB cDNA libraries relied on 5' RACE carrying UMI labels. TCRdb re-called the 5' RACE reads and gives one entry per CDR3 protein, without DNA. With around 63,000 distinct CDR3 sequences in the sample, the ten largest clones hold 4.8%. The sequencing input was naive CXCR3+ CD8+ T cells from blood. The subset was: CD45RO-CCR7+CD27+CD95- naive CD8+ T cells expressing CXCR3 (TNR3+). The source of these receptors is a human donor in good health. Some clones in this sample may be carry-over from other donors' samples.

This chain joins TRBV20-1 and TRBJ2-7; the TCRdb call, TRBD2, lacks DNA for checking. The CDR3 runs to 12 residues. Germline loops: CDR1 DFQATT, CDR2 SNEGSKA (reference sequence). CDR3: CSASGGDYEQYF.

This CDR3 reads CASSVIGHRAFNEQFF. V gene TRBV28 combines with J gene TRBJ2-1; absent DNA, TCRdb's TRBD1 call cannot be checked. Germline-derived CDR1 and CDR2 are MDHEN and SYDVKM. This CDR3 is 16 amino acids long.

This chain connects TRBV29-1 to TRBJ2-7; with no DNA, the TCRdb D assignment of TRBD2 cannot be verified. The CDR3 sequence is 15 residues long. Germline V gene lookup returns CDR1 SQVTM and CDR2 ANQGSEA. CDR3 sequence reads: CSVNTEREGPYEQYF.

The chain employs TRBV29-1 and TRBJ2-1. Looked up from germline, CDR1 is SQVTM and CDR2 is ANQGSEA. CDR3 length: 13 amino acids. This chain's CDR3 is CSVEDGSYNEQFF.

The rearrangement links TRBV7-2 to TRBJ1-1; checking the TCRdb D call of TRBD1 is not possible without DNA. The CDR3 runs to 18 residues. Germline values: CDR1 SGHTA, CDR2 FQGNSA. This CDR3 reads CASSLYAVGTGGGVEAFF.

The chain has TRBV29-1 and TRBJ2-1; without DNA, the TCRdb call of TRBD1 cannot be checked. Germline values: CDR1 SQVTM, CDR2 ANQGSEA. The CDR3 sequence is 11 residues long. CDR3 loop: CSVGQYNEQFF.

V and J are TRBV6-2 or TRBV6-3 and TRBJ2-7; no DNA is available, so the TRBD1 call from TCRdb remains unchecked. The CDR3 covers 13 residues. Germline-derived CDR1 and CDR2 are MNHEY and SVGEGT. The CDR3 sequence: CASSPRGPYEQYF.

J is TRBJ2-1 and V is TRBV11-2; the D call of TRBD2 rests on TCRdb alone, since no DNA is present to check it. The CDR3 runs 15 residues. Germline-derived CDR1 and CDR2 are SGHAT and FQNNGV. CDR3: CASSSPGLAGGEQFF. Full variable domain (rest looked up from reference TRBV11-2 and TRBJ2-1): EAGVAQSPRYKIIEKRQSVAFWCNPISGHATLYWYQQILGQGPKLLIQFQNNGVVDDSQLPKDRFSAERLKGVDSTLKIQPAKLEDSAVYLCASSSPGLAGGEQFFGPGTRLTVL.

This rearrangement joins TRBV20-1 to TRBJ2-7; the D call of TRBD1 rests on TCRdb alone, since no DNA is present to check it. The CDR3 has 17 residues. Germline V gene data show CDR1 as DFQATT and CDR2 as SNEGSKA (reference sequence). The CDR3 here is CSARDPGRGQIPGEQYF.

The chain links TRBV4-2 to TRBJ1-6; the D call of TRBD1 rests on TCRdb alone, since no DNA is present to check it. The germline gives CDR1 LGHNA, CDR2 YNFKEQ. This CDR3 region has 17 residues. This CDR3 reads CASSQDPGTTSRGPLHF.

This rearrangement joins TRBV7-3 to TRBJ2-3; there is no DNA to check the TCRdb D call of TRBD2. The CDR3 is 15 amino acids. Germline V gene lookup returns CDR1 SGHTA and CDR2 FQGTGA. CDR3: CASSLSGGASDTQYF.

This sequence joins TRBV7-9 and TRBJ2-3; the TCRdb call, TRBD2, lacks DNA for checking. The CDR3 contains 15 residues. Germline V gives CDR1 SEHNR, CDR2 FQNEAQ (reference sequence). CDR3 residues: CASSLVLVSTDTQYF.